These 32 T cell receptor beta chains share one sample of origin, sequenced in a study of cytomegalovirus exposure and HLA in healthy donors. Sequencing was performed with immunoSEQ multiplex PCR; in TCRdb, only in-frame clones are kept and a portion is missing. The sample contains about 79,000 clones, more than 85% of which appear only once. Sequencing was performed on PBMCs. Source of these receptors: a woman younger than 45 in good health and CMV-seronegative.

This clone was observed once. The rearrangement links TRBV18 to TRBJ2-7; D gene uncertain. CDR1 is KGHSH, CDR2 LQKENI, per germline. CDR3 size: 13 residues. V was shortened by 3 bases and J by 2 bases, with 8 bases between the two germline ends. The CDR3, as DNA: TGTGCCAGCTCACCTAGACAAGCCTACGAGCAGTACTTC. This encodes CASSPRQAYEQYF.

The chain recombines TRBV27 with TRBJ1-1; perhaps TRBD1 as D (6 bases). The germline gives CDR1 MNHEY, CDR2 SMNVEV (reference sequence). The CDR3 covers 15 residues. V was trimmed by 5 bases and J by 3 bases, leaving 16 bases between them. The CDR3 here is CASSTTGFRDTEAFF. For the CDR3, the DNA is TGTGCCAGCAGTACCACAGGGTTTCGGGACACTGAAGCTTTCTTT.

This clone appeared a few times. The chain has TRBV27 and TRBJ1-6; 10 bases map to TRBD1. Per germline, CDR1 MNHEY and CDR2 SMNVEV (reference sequence). With 5 bases clipped from V and 5 bases from J, the junction kept 9 bases outside the gene matches. This CDR3 has 17 amino acids. CDR3 sequence: CASSPQFGTGDNSPLHF. The CDR3 nucleotides are TGTGCCAGCAGTCCACAATTCGGGACAGGGGATAATTCACCCCTCCACTTT.

This chain connects TRBV10-3 to TRBJ2-1; 10 bases map to TRBD2. The germline V gene encodes CDR1 ENHRY and CDR2 SYGVKD. V was clipped by 8 bases and J by 9 bases; unmatched bases: 7. This CDR3 has 13 amino acids. In nucleotides, the CDR3 is TGTGCCATCGCCGGGACTAGCGACGGTGAGCAGTTCTTC. Its protein product is CAIAGTSDGEQFF.

This rearrangement joins TRBV6-1 to TRBJ1-3; D gene uncertain. V was shortened by 6 bases and J by 4 bases, with 13 bases between the two germline ends. The CDR3 extends over 14 amino acids. Germline CDR1 reads MNHNS; CDR2 reads SASEGT. The CDR3 protein is CASSDSSRGNTIYF. CDR3 DNA sequence: TGTGCCAGCAGCGATTCGAGTAGAGGAAACACCATATATTTT.

The V call is TRBV7-6, the J call TRBJ2-1, with 9 bases that match TRBD2. Trimming cost V 5 bases and J 7 bases; bases outside gene matches: 9. Germline V lookup: CDR1 SGHVS, CDR2 FNYEAQ. CDR3 size: 15 residues. Written as DNA, the CDR3 is TGTGCCAGCAGCCTCGGGACTAGCAGGACGAATGAGCAGTTCTTC. This sequence encodes CASSLGTSRTNEQFF.

The chain uses TRBV11-1 and TRBJ2-1; D perhaps matches TRBD2 (6 bases). CDR1 and CDR2 from the germline V gene are SGHAT and FQDESV (reference sequence). Trimming stripped 3 bases from V and 5 bases from J, with 14 bases between. The CDR3 consists of 15 residues. CDR3 amino acids: CASSFSGTSDNEQFF. DNA for the CDR3: TGTGCCAGCAGCTTTTCCGGGACTTCTGACAATGAGCAGTTCTTC.

V is TRBV19 and J is TRBJ2-2, with D perhaps matching TRBD1 (6 bases). This CDR3 comprises 16 residues. The germline gives CDR1 LNHDA, CDR2 SQIVND (reference sequence). V lost 3 bases and J 0 bases, leaving 11 bases between the germline ends. CDR3 bases: TGTGCCAGTAGTATGATCGACAGGACGAACACCGGGGAGCTGTTTTTT. Residues: CASSMIDRTNTGELFF.

The chain has TRBV6-1 and TRBJ2-1; 8 bases line up with TRBD1. With 4 bases clipped from V and 3 bases from J, the junction kept 11 bases outside the gene matches. CDR1 is MNHNS and CDR2 is SASEGT in the germline V gene. The CDR3 runs 17 residues. CDR3 DNA sequence: TGTGCCAGCAGTGGGGGGACAGGAGGGTCCCACTACAATGAGCAGTTCTTC. Amino acid sequence: CASSGGTGGSHYNEQFF.

The chain joins TRBV10-3 to TRBJ2-7; D might be TRBD2 (6 bases). The V and J ends lost 2 bases and 3 bases respectively, with 17 bases between them. Germline values: CDR1 ENHRY, CDR2 SYGVKD. The CDR3 spans 16 residues. The CDR3 reads CAISEPMGGIRYEQYF. CDR3 in DNA: TGTGCCATCAGTGAGCCCATGGGCGGGATTCGCTACGAGCAGTACTTC.

V is TRBV5-1 and J is TRBJ2-7; D may be TRBD1 (5 bases). The CDR3 is 19 residues long. Trimming stripped 4 bases from V and 2 bases from J, with 28 bases between. Germline assignment: CDR1 SGHRS and CDR2 YFSETQ. The CDR3 is CASSLDSPEPPRKTYEQYF. CDR3 in DNA: TGCGCCAGCAGCCTCGACAGCCCGGAGCCTCCCCGGAAAACCTACGAGCAGTACTTC.

A single count supports this clone. This rearrangement joins TRBV27 to TRBJ1-3; 9 bases are a match to TRBD1. The trim removed 11 bases at V and 4 bases at J, leaving 18 bases unmatched. This CDR3 has 17 residues. CDR1 MNHEY and CDR2 SMNVEV come from the germline V gene (reference sequence). Here the CDR3 reads CASHQGQGGFSGNTIYF. The CDR3 DNA reads as TGTGCCTCGCATCAGGGACAGGGTGGCTTCTCGGGAAACACCATATATTTT.

The sample holds a few counts of this clone. V and J are TRBV27 and TRBJ2-7, with TRBD1 matching over 8 bases. CDR3 length: 17 residues. Germline lookup yields CDR1 MNHEY and CDR2 SMNVEV (reference sequence). With 5 bases clipped from V and 2 bases from J, the junction kept 14 bases outside the gene matches. For the CDR3, the DNA is TGTGCCAGCAGTCACCTAACCCCACAGGGGGTGCCCTACGAGCAGTACTTC. Translation gives CASSHLTPQGVPYEQYF.

The chain couples TRBV28 to TRBJ2-7, with 8 bases fitting TRBD2. CDR1 and CDR2 from the germline V gene are MDHEN and SYDVKM. Unmatched junction bases numbered 11, after V lost 6 bases and J lost 1 base. This CDR3 is built from 16 residues. The CDR3 spells CASSPPGTRPSYEQYF. For the CDR3, the DNA is TGTGCCAGCAGCCCCCCCGGGACTAGGCCGTCCTACGAGCAGTACTTC. Filled out from reference TRBV28 and TRBJ2-7, the complete variable domain reads DVKVTQSSRYLVKRTGEKVFLECVQDMDHENMFWYRQDPGLGLRLIYFSYDVKMKEKGDIPEGYSVSREKKERFSLILESASTNQTSMYLCASSPPGTRPSYEQYFGPGTRLTVT.

This rearrangement joins TRBV5-1 to TRBJ2-6; possibly TRBD2 for D (5 bases). Germline V gene sequence: CDR1 SGHRS, CDR2 YFSETQ. There are 15 residues in the CDR3. V lost 6 bases, J lost 2 bases, and 12 bases lay in between. CDR3 region: CASTSLGAGANVLTF. CDR3 nucleotide sequence: TGCGCCAGCACTTCCCTGGGAGCTGGGGCCAACGTCCTGACTTTC.

The chain uses TRBV19 and TRBJ2-1, with TRBD1 matching over 7 bases. V was pared by 4 bases and J by 3 bases, with 9 bases of the junction left unmatched. This CDR3 comprises 16 residues. CDR1 is LNHDA and CDR2 is SQIVND in the germline V gene (reference sequence). The CDR3 nucleotides are TGTGCCAGTAGTACCGGGGACAGCAACTACTACAATGAGCAGTTCTTC. Translation: CASSTGDSNYYNEQFF. Full variable domain (rest looked up from reference TRBV19 and TRBJ2-1): DGGITQSPKYLFRKEGQNVTLSCEQNLNHDAMYWYRQDPGQGLRLIYYSQIVNDFQKGDIAEGYSVSREKKESFPLTVTSAQKNPTAFYLCASSTGDSNYYNEQFFGPGTRLTVL.

The chain recombines TRBV2 with TRBJ2-1; no definite D call. This CDR3 spans 13 amino acids. Looked up from germline, CDR1 is SNHLY and CDR2 is FYNNEI. V lost 7 bases and J 0 bases, leaving 7 bases between the germline ends. CDR3 bases: TGTGCCAGCACCCTTTTCTCCTACAATGAGCAGTTCTTC. Protein: CASTLFSYNEQFF.

This chain uses TRBV2 with TRBJ2-7, with TRBD1 identical over 7 bases. Germline V gene sequence: CDR1 SNHLY, CDR2 FYNNEI. V dropped 4 bases and J dropped 0; count of bases not matched to a gene: 9. This CDR3 is built from 16 residues. In nucleotides, the CDR3 is TGTGCCAGCAGTGGCTCCGGGACAGTGAGCTCCTACGAGCAGTACTTC. Translation gives CASSGSGTVSSYEQYF.

This chain uses TRBV11-3 with TRBJ2-1; the D is unclear. The V end was cut by 1 base, the J end by 2 bases, with 9 bases between. Germline CDR1 is SGHNT and CDR2 is YENEEA. This CDR3 spans 15 amino acids. CDR3: CASSLGRDTYNEQFF. The CDR3 nucleotides are TGTGCCAGCAGCTTAGGCAGAGACACCTACAATGAGCAGTTCTTC.

The chain uses TRBV25-1 and TRBJ2-2; 9 bases line up with TRBD2. The CDR3 loop spans 15 amino acids. Looked up from germline, CDR1 is MGHDK and CDR2 is SYGVNS. After removal of 6 bases from V and 1 base from J, the junction contained 3 bases not matched to a gene. CDR3: CASRELAGNTGELFF. In nucleotides, the CDR3 is TGTGCCAGCAGGGAACTAGCGGGGAACACCGGGGAGCTGTTTTTT. Variable domain in full (rest from reference TRBV25-1 and TRBJ2-2): EADIYQTPRYLVIGTGKKITLECSQTMGHDKMYWYQQDPGMELHLIHYSYGVNSTEKGDLSSESTVSRIRTEHFPLTLESARPSHTSQYLCASRELAGNTGELFFGEGSRLTVL.

The CDR3 region has the DNA TGTGCCAGCAGCTTTAGTGGGACTAGCGGCACCGGGGAGCTGTTTTTT. This encodes CASSFSGTSGTGELFF. V and J are TRBV7-3 and TRBJ2-2; 11 bases match TRBD2. The CDR3 spans 16 residues. V shed 3 bases, J shed 4 bases, and the junction held 4 bases outside the gene matches. From germline, CDR1 is SGHTA and CDR2 FQGTGA. The complete variable domain, with remaining parts taken from reference TRBV7-3 and TRBJ2-2, reads GAGVSQTPSNKVTEKGKYVELRCDPISGHTALYWYRQSLGQGPEFLIYFQGTGAADDSGLPNDRFFAVRPEGSVSTLKIQRTERGDSAVYLCASSFSGTSGTGELFFGEGSRLTVL.

This chain links TRBV6-1 with TRBJ2-5; D possibly corresponds to TRBD2 (5 bases). The germline gives CDR1 MNHNS, CDR2 SASEGT. Trimming shortened V by 4 bases and J by 2 bases, and 8 bases separated the two germline ends. The CDR3 spans 13 residues. CDR3 nucleotide sequence: TGTGCCAGCAGTGTACCGGGACAAGAGACCCAGTACTTC. Protein: CASSVPGQETQYF.

This rearrangement joins TRBV5-1 to TRBJ2-3; a possible D gene is TRBD1 (5 bases). Germline lookup yields CDR1 SGHRS and CDR2 YFSETQ. This CDR3 is 14 amino acids long. V lost 2 bases and J lost 2, with 9 bases in between. This chain's CDR3 is CASSFAGLTDTQYF. CDR3 in DNA: TGCGCCAGCAGCTTTGCAGGGCTCACAGATACGCAGTATTTT.

The chain combines TRBV5-1 with TRBJ1-1; TRBD1 agrees at 8 bases. Per the germline V gene, CDR1 is SGHRS and CDR2 is YFSETQ. This CDR3 has 17 amino acids. Trimming took 3 bases from V and 3 from J; bases not matched to a gene: 13. The CDR3, as DNA: TGCGCCAGCAGCTCAACAGGGGGACGAGGACCGGACACTGAAGCTTTCTTT. Protein: CASSSTGGRGPDTEAFF.

The gene calls are TRBV7-9 and TRBJ2-7; a weak D match, TRBD1 (6 bases). Germline loops: CDR1 SEHNR, CDR2 FQNEAQ (reference sequence). The CDR3 runs to 14 residues. The V gene lost 0 bases and the J gene lost 2 bases, with 8 bases spanning the gap. Here the CDR3 reads CASSLAGGPYEQYF. For the CDR3, the DNA is TGTGCCAGCAGCTTAGCAGGGGGACCCTACGAGCAGTACTTC.

This chain joins TRBV19 and TRBJ1-3, with a tentative D call TRBD1 (6 bases). Germline assignment: CDR1 LNHDA and CDR2 SQIVND (reference sequence). The V gene lost 7 bases and the J gene lost 8 bases, with 15 bases spanning the gap. The CDR3 covers 13 residues. CDR3 residues: CASNPIGQHTIYF. CDR3 nucleotide sequence: TGTGCCAGTAACCCCATCGGACAGCACACCATATATTTT.

This chain uses TRBV2 with TRBJ2-1, with 7 bases lining up with TRBD2. Unmatched junction bases numbered 10, after V lost 9 bases and J lost 2 bases. The CDR3 has 15 amino acids. Germline V CDR1 and CDR2: SNHLY, FYNNEI. The CDR3, as DNA: TGTGCCAGTGGGGGGGGGACGGGACCCTACAATGAGCAGTTCTTC. It yields the protein CASGGGTGPYNEQFF.

The chain joins TRBV11-2 to TRBJ1-4, with D hard to call. CDR1 is SGHAT and CDR2 is FQNNGV in the germline V gene. The ends were cut back, 0 bases at V and 8 bases at J, with 19 bases in the middle. The CDR3 consists of 17 residues. The CDR3 coding sequence is TGTGCCAGCAGCTTAGATCCAGGAGGGTCGAAACAGGAAAAACTGTTTTTT. Its protein product is CASSLDPGGSKQEKLFF. The entire variable domain, with the rest obtained from reference TRBV11-2 and TRBJ1-4, is as follows: EAGVAQSPRYKIIEKRQSVAFWCNPISGHATLYWYQQILGQGPKLLIQFQNNGVVDDSQLPKDRFSAERLKGVDSTLKIQPAKLEDSAVYLCASSLDPGGSKQEKLFFGSGTQLSVL.

The chain uses TRBV6-4 and TRBJ1-5, with 8 bases matching TRBD1. This CDR3 spans 15 amino acids. V trimming: 6 bases; J trimming: 4 bases; junction bases outside the gene matches: 8. Germline V gives CDR1 MRHNA, CDR2 SNTAGT. CDR3 bases: TGTGCCAGCAGCCCCGGGACAGGAGATAATCAGCCCCAGCATTTT. Translation gives CASSPGTGDNQPQHF.

This rearrangement joins TRBV10-3 to TRBJ1-2, with unresolved D. This CDR3 has 15 residues. V was shortened by 0 bases and J by 4 bases, with 12 bases between the two germline ends. Germline V gene lookup returns CDR1 ENHRY and CDR2 SYGVKD. CDR3 protein: CAISESPQISYGYTF. The CDR3 region has the DNA TGTGCCATCAGTGAGTCACCACAAATTTCCTATGGCTACACCTTC.

The chain is built from TRBV7-3 and TRBJ2-3; D not resolved. Trimming stripped 4 bases from V and 5 bases from J, with 7 bases between. CDR3 length equals 12 residues. Germline V gives CDR1 SGHTA, CDR2 FQGTGA. This CDR3 is CASSSPGDTQYF. The CDR3 nucleotides are TGTGCCAGCAGCTCCCCGGGAGATACGCAGTATTTT.

This clone was seen just once. The chain uses TRBV7-3 and TRBJ2-1; 10 bases line up with TRBD2. Germline values: CDR1 SGHTA, CDR2 FQGTGA. The J segment lost 8 bases and the V segment lost 4 bases, leaving 8 bases of the junction unmatched. This CDR3 has 15 residues. The CDR3 nucleotides read TGTGCCAGCAGCTCCCAAGCGGGGGGGCCCCATGAGCAGTTCTTC. It specifies CASSSQAGGPHEQFF.